These T cell receptor beta chains were read from a single sample in a study of T cells in Graves' hyperthyroidism and ophthalmopathy. TCRdb independently ran MiXCR on the multiplex PCR reads; one entry per CDR3 protein. The data contain 490,000 or so distinct CDR3 sequences, approximately 23% of them seen just once; the ten biggest clones take up roughly 49%. Material for sequencing was blood. The receptors here all came from a woman in her 70s with Graves' ophthalmopathy. Each CDR3 is given with its conserved first and last residue. D genes are given only for firm matches. The size entry is marked missing in some rows and otherwise reads once, few, many or a size class.

clone size: few
V gene: TRBV5-4
D gene: TRBD2
J gene: TRBJ2-1
CDR3 protein: CASSATSGTYNEQFF
CDR3 DNA: TGTGCCAGCAGCGCGACTAGCGGGACCTACAATGAGCAGTTCTTC

clone size: NA
V gene: TRBV7-2
D gene: TRBD2
J gene: TRBJ2-3
CDR3 protein: CASSFGLSSGRASPDTQYF
CDR3 DNA: TGTGCCAGCAGCTTCGGACTCTCCAGCGGGAGGGCCTCGCCAGATACGCAGTATTTT

clone size: many
V gene: TRBV7-2
D gene: NA
J gene: TRBJ1-2
CDR3 protein: CASSWTEQLHYGYTF
CDR3 DNA: TGTGCCAGCAGCTGGACGGAGCAACTCCACTATGGCTACACCTTC

clone size: NA
V gene: TRBV9
D gene: NA
J gene: TRBJ2-5
CDR3 protein: CASSVDSTETQYF
CDR3 DNA: TGTGCCAGCAGCGTTGACTCCACAGAGACCCAGTACTTC

clone size: NA
V gene: TRBV20-1
D gene: NA
J gene: TRBJ1-5
CDR3 protein: CSARGQANSNQPQHF
CDR3 DNA: TGCAGTGCTAGAGGACAGGCAAATAGCAATCAGCCCCAGCATTTT

clone size: NA
V gene: TRBV3-1
D gene: TRBD1
J gene: TRBJ2-2
CDR3 protein: CASSQGQGGNTGELFF
CDR3 DNA: TGTGCCAGCAGCCAAGGACAGGGCGGGAACACCGGGGAGCTGTTTTTT

clone size: few
V gene: TRBV6-1
D gene: NA
J gene: TRBJ2-7
CDR3 protein: CASSPPTGPYEQYF
CDR3 DNA: TGTGCCAGCAGTCCGCCGACGGGACCCTACGAGCAGTACTTC

clone size: NA
V gene: TRBV20-1
D gene: NA
J gene: TRBJ2-7
CDR3 protein: CSAKIPRTRYEQYF
CDR3 DNA: TGCAGTGCTAAAATACCACGGACAAGATACGAGCAGTACTTC

clone size: few
V gene: TRBV6-1
D gene: NA
J gene: TRBJ1-6
CDR3 protein: CASSMVNSPLHF
CDR3 DNA: TGTGCCAGCAGTATGGTTAATTCACCCCTCCACTTT

clone size: NA
V gene: TRBV7-2
D gene: NA
J gene: TRBJ2-2
CDR3 protein: CASSPAGLGELFF
CDR3 DNA: TGTGCCAGCAGCCCTGCGGGGTTGGGGGAGCTGTTTTTT

clone size: NA
V gene: TRBV4-2
D gene: NA
J gene: TRBJ2-1
CDR3 protein: CASSQGSSEYNEQFF
CDR3 DNA: TGTGCCAGCAGCCAAGGGAGTAGCGAGTACAATGAGCAGTTCTTC

clone size: few
V gene: TRBV19
D gene: NA
J gene: TRBJ1-4
CDR3 protein: CASSIALVEKLFF
CDR3 DNA: TGTGCCAGTAGTATAGCCCTCGTTGAAAAACTGTTTTTT

clone size: few
V gene: TRBV25-1
D gene: TRBD2
J gene: TRBJ2-3
CDR3 protein: CATTSGSTDTQYF
CDR3 DNA: TGTGCCACCACTAGCGGGAGTACAGATACGCAGTATTTT

clone size: NA
V gene: TRBV13
D gene: TRBD1
J gene: TRBJ2-2
CDR3 protein: CASSLEQGAGELFF
CDR3 DNA: TGTGCCAGCAGCTTAGAACAGGGGGCCGGGGAGCTGTTTTTT

clone size: many
V gene: TRBV12-3/TRBV12-4
D gene: TRBD2
J gene: TRBJ2-5
CDR3 protein: CASKGLAFETQYF
CDR3 DNA: TGTGCCAGCAAGGGACTAGCTTTCGAGACCCAGTACTTC

clone size: few
V gene: TRBV20-1
D gene: TRBD2
J gene: TRBJ2-2
CDR3 protein: CSALAGGYSGELFF
CDR3 DNA: TGCAGTGCGCTAGCGGGAGGGTATTCCGGGGAGCTGTTTTTT

clone size: many
V gene: TRBV28
D gene: NA
J gene: TRBJ2-1
CDR3 protein: CASSVVVQVYNEQFF
CDR3 DNA: TGTGCCAGCAGCGTTGTGGTACAGGTTTACAATGAGCAGTTCTTC

clone size: many
V gene: TRBV6-2/TRBV6-3
D gene: TRBD1
J gene: TRBJ2-3
CDR3 protein: CASSPMGSGQGTTDTQYF
CDR3 DNA: TGTGCCAGCAGCCCCATGGGGTCGGGACAGGGGACCACAGATACGCAGTATTTT

clone size: NA
V gene: TRBV2
D gene: NA
J gene: TRBJ2-3
CDR3 protein: CASSEDNTDTQYF
CDR3 DNA: TGTGCCAGCAGTGAAGATAACACAGATACGCAGTATTTT

clone size: NA
V gene: TRBV10-3
D gene: TRBD1
J gene: TRBJ1-1
CDR3 protein: CAISQKQGGNTEAFF
CDR3 DNA: TGTGCCATCAGCCAAAAACAGGGGGGAAACACTGAAGCTTTCTTT

clone size: few
V gene: TRBV5-6
D gene: NA
J gene: TRBJ2-1
CDR3 protein: CASSIGGFGNEQFF
CDR3 DNA: TGTGCCAGCAGCATTGGGGGGTTTGGGAATGAGCAGTTCTTC

clone size: few
V gene: TRBV7-2
D gene: NA
J gene: TRBJ2-5
CDR3 protein: CASSLVVQGSGTQYF
CDR3 DNA: TGTGCCAGCAGCTTAGTTGTACAAGGGTCGGGGACCCAGTACTTC

clone size: few
V gene: TRBV28
D gene: NA
J gene: TRBJ1-5
CDR3 protein: CASINVGWGDQPQHF
CDR3 DNA: TGTGCCAGCATTAATGTGGGGTGGGGAGATCAGCCCCAGCATTTT

clone size: NA
V gene: TRBV20-1
D gene: NA
J gene: TRBJ1-3
CDR3 protein: CSARAGQGNTIYF
CDR3 DNA: TGCAGTGCTAGGGCGGGGCAGGGAAACACCATATATTTT

clone size: many
V gene: TRBV7-9
D gene: TRBD2
J gene: TRBJ2-1
CDR3 protein: CASSPGTSGNPGVEQFF
CDR3 DNA: TGTGCCAGCAGCCCCGGGACTAGCGGGAACCCGGGAGTGGAGCAGTTCTTC

clone size: many
V gene: TRBV29-1
D gene: TRBD1
J gene: TRBJ1-2
CDR3 protein: CSVEGGGGYTF
CDR3 DNA: TGCAGCGTCGAAGGAGGGGGCGGCTACACCTTC

clone size: NA
V gene: TRBV30
D gene: NA
J gene: TRBJ1-3
CDR3 protein: CACAASSGNTIYF
CDR3 DNA: TGTGCCTGTGCTGCGTCCTCTGGAAACACCATATATTTT

clone size: many
V gene: TRBV3-1
D gene: NA
J gene: TRBJ1-1
CDR3 protein: CASRRGAMNTEAFF
CDR3 DNA: TGTGCCAGCAGGCGGGGAGCCATGAACACTGAAGCTTTCTTT